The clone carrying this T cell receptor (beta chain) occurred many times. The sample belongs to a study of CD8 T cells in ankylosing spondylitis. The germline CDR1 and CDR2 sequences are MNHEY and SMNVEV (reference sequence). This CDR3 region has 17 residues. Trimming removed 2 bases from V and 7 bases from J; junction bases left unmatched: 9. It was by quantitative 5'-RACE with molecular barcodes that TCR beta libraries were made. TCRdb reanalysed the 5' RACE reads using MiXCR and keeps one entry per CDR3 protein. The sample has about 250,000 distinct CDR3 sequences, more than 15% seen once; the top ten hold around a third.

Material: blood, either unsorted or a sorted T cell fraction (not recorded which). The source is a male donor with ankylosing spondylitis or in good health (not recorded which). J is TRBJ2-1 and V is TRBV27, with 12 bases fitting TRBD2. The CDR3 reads CASSLTTSGSRRNEQFF. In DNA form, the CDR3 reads TGTGCCAGCAGTTTAACGACTAGCGGGAGCCGACGGAATGAGCAGTTCTTC.